The 17 T cell receptor beta chains given below trace back to one sample, sequenced in a study of T cell repertoires in cytomegalovirus infection. TCRdb re-called the reads with MiXCR, one entry per CDR3 protein. This table has roughly 800,000 distinct CDR3 sequences, almost 30% appearing once. These TCRs are of unknown antigen specificity. This sample comprised cultured CD8+ T cells from PBMCs, obtained from culture after CMV antigen stimulation. These TCRs come from a human donor in good health (CMV status not recorded). Some clones in this sample may be carry-over from other donors' samples.

V and J are TRBV10-2 and TRBJ2-1, with unresolved D. Germline V gene sequence: CDR1 WSHSY, CDR2 SAAADI. The CDR3 runs 17 residues. V was trimmed by 6 bases and J by 0 bases, leaving 18 bases between them. The chain's CDR3 is CASSPTSTTYSYNEQFF. The CDR3 DNA reads as TGCGCCAGCAGCCCGACTTCGACCACTTACTCCTACAATGAGCAGTTCTTC.

The chain carries TRBV11-2 and TRBJ2-1; 7 bases are a match to TRBD2. V shed 1 base, J shed 4 bases, and the junction held 4 bases outside the gene matches. CDR1 is SGHAT and CDR2 is FQNNGV in the germline V gene. The CDR3 runs to 15 residues. The CDR3 here is CASSLGGRDYNEQFF. The CDR3 DNA is TGTGCCAGCAGCTTAGGAGGGAGGGATTACAATGAGCAGTTCTTC.

The chain employs TRBV12-3 or TRBV12-4 and TRBJ2-7, with a tentative D call TRBD1 (6 bases). The CDR3 extends over 12 amino acids. Trimming cost V 6 bases and J 6 bases, with 12 bases left between them. CDR3 sequence (DNA): TGTGCCAGCAGCCAGGGGTATGGCGAGCAGTACGTC. Amino acid sequence: CASSQGYGEQYV.

This clonotype has only a few counts. The gene calls are TRBV14 and TRBJ1-2; TRBD1 matches 7 bases. Germline CDR1 SGHDN, CDR2 FVKESK. With V trimmed by 5 bases and J by 5 bases, 8 bases remained unmatched. CDR3 size: 14 residues. Here the CDR3 reads CASSSTTGWYGYTF. The CDR3 region has the DNA TGTGCCAGCAGCTCAACGACAGGGTGGTATGGCTACACCTTC. Variable domain in full (rest from reference TRBV14 and TRBJ1-2): EAGVTQFPSHSVIEKGQTVTLRCDPISGHDNLYWYRRVMGKEIKFLLHFVKESKQDESGMPNNRFLAERTGGTYSTLKVQPAELEDSGVYFCASSSTTGWYGYTFGSGTRLTVV.

In its sample, this clonotype was seen a few times. V gene TRBV7-9 combines with J gene TRBJ2-7; 11 bases are a match to TRBD2. This CDR3 has 15 amino acids. Germline lookup yields CDR1 SEHNR and CDR2 FQNEAQ (reference sequence). Losses at the gene ends were 3 bases for V and 7 bases for J; bases not matched to a gene: 8. CDR3 DNA sequence: TGTGCCAGCAGCTTCCATAGCGGGGGGGCCTGGGAGCAGTACTTC. Translation gives CASSFHSGGAWEQYF.

This sequence joins TRBV19 and TRBJ1-1; 10 bases match TRBD1. V lost 4 bases and J lost 6; bases outside the gene matches: 14. Germline V gives CDR1 LNHDA, CDR2 SQIVND (reference sequence). The CDR3 length is 17 residues. In DNA, the CDR3 is TGTGCCAGTAGTACCTACGACAGGGGGCGCGAGAAGGCTGAAGCTTTCTTT. Protein product: CASSTYDRGREKAEAFF.

V gene TRBV5-5 combines with J gene TRBJ1-4; 11 nucleotides line up with TRBD1. The CDR3 sequence is 16 residues long. The junction had 15 bases not matched to a gene; V was cut back by 4 bases and J by 13 bases. Germline V CDR1 and CDR2: SGHKS, YYEKEE (reference sequence). CDR3 residues: CASSQHRDRGDEGLFF. In DNA, the CDR3 is TGTGCCAGCAGCCAACATAGGGACAGGGGGGATGAAGGACTGTTTTTT.

This clonotype was counted a few times. The chain joins TRBV6-5 to TRBJ2-3; D gene uncertain. V lost 2 bases and J lost 0, with 12 bases in between. Germline CDR1 is MNHEY and CDR2 is SVGAGI. The CDR3 runs 16 residues. The CDR3 here is CASSYGPAPSTDTQYF. The CDR3 DNA is TGTGCCAGCAGTTACGGGCCGGCGCCCAGCACAGATACGCAGTATTTT.

There are many counts of this clonotype. The chain uses TRBV6-1 and TRBJ1-1; no reliable D call. The CDR3 sequence is 14 residues long. Trimming took 6 bases from V and 0 from J, leaving 11 bases between them. Germline CDR1 and CDR2: MNHNS and SASEGT. For the CDR3, the DNA is TGTGCCAGCAGCCGCCGGCAATTGAACACTGAAGCTTTCTTT. This translates into CASSRRQLNTEAFF.

In its sample, this clonotype was seen many times. The chain joins TRBV7-3 to TRBJ2-1; 8 positions agree with TRBD2. Germline loops: CDR1 SGHTA, CDR2 FQGTGA. V trimming: 4 bases; J trimming: 2 bases; junction bases outside the gene matches: 7. This CDR3 region has 16 residues. CDR3 sequence reads: CASSSLAGTTYNEQFF. CDR3 coding DNA: TGTGCCAGCAGCTCTTTAGCGGGGACCACCTACAATGAGCAGTTCTTC.

This clonotype came up many times. The gene calls are TRBV28 and TRBJ2-5, with 8 bases identical to TRBD1. J was trimmed by 4 bases and V by 6 bases; bases with no gene match: 10. The CDR3 runs 15 residues. The germline V gene has CDR1 MDHEN and CDR2 SYDVKM. This CDR3 reads CASSPGQGARETQYF. CDR3 in DNA: TGTGCCAGCAGCCCAGGGCAGGGGGCAAGAGAGACCCAGTACTTC.

The genes are TRBV5-4 and TRBJ2-5, with TRBD1 matching 9 bases. There are 18 residues in the CDR3. In germline, CDR1 is SGHNT, CDR2 YYREEE (reference sequence). The V gene end was trimmed by 7 bases and the J gene end by 5 bases; junction bases not matched to a gene: 21. The chain's CDR3 is CASAKPGNGDRVQETQYF. The CDR3 DNA is TGTGCCAGCGCCAAACCGGGGAACGGGGACAGGGTTCAGGAGACCCAGTACTTC.

This clonotype was counted only a few times. The rearrangement links TRBV27 to TRBJ2-7; no definite D call. The germline V and J ends were trimmed by 0 bases and 0 bases, with 9 bases remaining between them. The germline CDR1 and CDR2 sequences are MNHEY and SMNVEV (reference sequence). The CDR3 consists of 15 residues. CDR3: CASSLSALSSYEQYV. The CDR3 DNA reads as TGTGCCAGCAGTTTATCGGCTCTAAGCTCCTACGAGCAGTACGTC.

This clonotype was observed many times. The chain combines TRBV7-9 with TRBJ2-5; 7 bases agree with TRBD1. The CDR3 sequence is 13 residues long. The ends lost 4 bases at V and 2 bases at J; junction bases unmatched: 1. Germline V CDR1 and CDR2: SEHNR, FQNEAQ (reference sequence). CDR3 loop: CASSWGQQETQYF. As DNA, the CDR3 is TGTGCCAGCAGCTGGGGACAGCAAGAGACCCAGTACTTC.

The chain combines TRBV12-3 or TRBV12-4 with TRBJ2-7; weak D call: TRBD2 (5 bases). V lost 6 bases to trimming and J lost 6 bases, with 15 bases between them. This CDR3 comprises 13 residues. The CDR3 is CASSPGLAREQYV. The CDR3, as DNA: TGTGCCAGCAGCCCCGGGTTAGCGCGCGAGCAGTACGTC.

This clonotype was seen a few times. This rearrangement joins TRBV28 to TRBJ1-2, with TRBD1 matching 10 bases. The V and J ends lost 10 bases and 7 bases, in that order; junction bases with no gene match: 6. Germline V gene data show CDR1 as MDHEN and CDR2 as SYDVKM. The CDR3 has 12 amino acids. The CDR3 sequence is CAILDRGLGYTF. CDR3 bases: TGTGCCATCTTAGACAGGGGGCTTGGCTACACCTTC.

This clonotype has a handful of counts. V usage is TRBV6-1 and J usage is TRBJ2-7, with 9 bases fitting TRBD1. Germline V gives CDR1 MNHNS, CDR2 SASEGT. V dropped 5 bases and J dropped 5; count of bases not matched to a gene: 7. This CDR3 contains 14 residues. CDR3 region: CASSRTGEAHEQYF. The CDR3 DNA is TGTGCCAGCAGTCGGACAGGGGAGGCCCACGAGCAGTACTTC.